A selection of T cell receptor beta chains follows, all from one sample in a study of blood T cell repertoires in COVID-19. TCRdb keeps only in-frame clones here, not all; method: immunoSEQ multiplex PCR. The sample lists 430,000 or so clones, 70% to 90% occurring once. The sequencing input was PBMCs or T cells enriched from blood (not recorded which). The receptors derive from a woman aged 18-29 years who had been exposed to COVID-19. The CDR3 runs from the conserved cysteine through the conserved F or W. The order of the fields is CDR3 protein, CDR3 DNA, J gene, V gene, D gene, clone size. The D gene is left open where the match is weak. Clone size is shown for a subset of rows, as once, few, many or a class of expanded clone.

CDR3aa: CASSQRGGGYTQYF; CDR3nt: TGTGCCAGCAGCCAAAGAGGCGGGGGATATACGCAGTATTTT; j_gene: TRBJ2-3; v_gene: TRBV7-2; d_gene: TRBD2; abundance: .
CDR3aa: CASTERRTGTSPLHF; CDR3nt: TGTGCCAGCACCGAGAGAAGGACAGGGACCTCACCCCTCCACTTT; j_gene: TRBJ1-6; v_gene: TRBV28; d_gene: TRBD1; abundance: .
CDR3aa: CASSWDSTYEQYF; CDR3nt: TGTGCCAGCAGTTGGGACTCAACCTACGAGCAGTACTTC; j_gene: TRBJ2-7; v_gene: TRBV6-5; d_gene: .; abundance: .
CDR3aa: CASSEGAGDWNTEAFF; CDR3nt: TGCGCCAGCAGTGAGGGGGCAGGAGATTGGAACACTGAAGCTTTCTTT; j_gene: TRBJ1-1; v_gene: TRBV10-1; d_gene: .; abundance: .
CDR3aa: CASSTGAAYNGYTF; CDR3nt: TGTGCCAGCAGCACAGGGGCCGCGTATAATGGCTACACCTTC; j_gene: TRBJ1-2; v_gene: TRBV7-2; d_gene: TRBD1; abundance: .
CDR3aa: CATSETGQGPLHF; CDR3nt: TGTGCCACCAGTGAGACTGGACAGGGGCCCCTCCACTTT; j_gene: TRBJ1-6; v_gene: TRBV24-1; d_gene: TRBD1; abundance: .
CDR3aa: CASSFRLAVPDRPNTGELFF; CDR3nt: TGTGCTAGCAGCTTCAGGCTGGCGGTTCCGGACAGGCCCAACACCGGGGAGCTGTTTTTT; j_gene: TRBJ2-2; v_gene: TRBV7-7; d_gene: TRBD1; abundance: few
CDR3aa: CASSVKGLYEQYF; CDR3nt: TGTGCCAGCAGTGTCAAGGGGTTGTACGAGCAGTACTTC; j_gene: TRBJ2-7; v_gene: TRBV2; d_gene: .; abundance: .
CDR3aa: CASQLRSSYNEQFF; CDR3nt: TGCGCCAGTCAGCTGCGGAGCTCCTACAATGAGCAGTTCTTC; j_gene: TRBJ2-1; v_gene: TRBV4-1; d_gene: .; abundance: .
CDR3aa: CASSSPDRGQETQYF; CDR3nt: TGTGCCAGCAGCTCACCCGACAGAGGCCAAGAGACCCAGTACTTC; j_gene: TRBJ2-5; v_gene: TRBV7-9; d_gene: .; abundance: .
CDR3aa: CASSRGGQDDYEQYF; CDR3nt: TGCGCCAGCAGCAGGGGGGGACAGGATGACTACGAGCAGTACTTC; j_gene: TRBJ2-7; v_gene: TRBV5-1; d_gene: .; abundance: few
CDR3aa: CASSMPGRGEAFF; CDR3nt: TGTGCCAGTAGTATGCCCGGGAGGGGTGAAGCTTTCTTT; j_gene: TRBJ1-1; v_gene: TRBV19; d_gene: .; abundance: .
CDR3aa: CASSLVGLDNYEQYF; CDR3nt: TGCGCCAGCAGCTTGGTCGGACTAGATAACTACGAGCAGTACTTC; j_gene: TRBJ2-7; v_gene: TRBV5-1; d_gene: TRBD2; abundance: .
CDR3aa: CASSTLAVSGPTNEQFF; CDR3nt: TGTGCCAGCAGTACCCTCGCCGTATCAGGGCCTACAAATGAGCAGTTCTTC; j_gene: TRBJ2-1; v_gene: TRBV27; d_gene: .; abundance: .
CDR3aa: CASSEPWTSGSPYNEQFF; CDR3nt: TGTGCCAGCAGTGAACCCTGGACTAGCGGGAGTCCCTACAATGAGCAGTTCTTC; j_gene: TRBJ2-1; v_gene: TRBV6-1; d_gene: TRBD2; abundance: .
CDR3aa: CATSDRTGVSTDTQYF; CDR3nt: TGTGCCACCAGTGATCGGACAGGGGTTAGCACAGATACGCAGTATTTT; j_gene: TRBJ2-3; v_gene: TRBV24-1; d_gene: TRBD1; abundance: .
CDR3aa: CASSYGLAGTYEQYF; CDR3nt: TGTGCCAGCAGTTATGGACTAGCGGGAACATACGAGCAGTACTTC; j_gene: TRBJ2-7; v_gene: TRBV6-5; d_gene: TRBD2; abundance: .
CDR3aa: CASSVSGTGTNYGYTF; CDR3nt: TGTGCCAGCAGCGTATCCGGGACAGGGACTAACTATGGCTACACCTTC; j_gene: TRBJ1-2; v_gene: TRBV9; d_gene: TRBD1; abundance: once
CDR3aa: CASSQAGPVSNQPQHF; CDR3nt: TGCGCCAGCAGCCAAGCTGGGCCGGTTAGCAATCAGCCCCAGCATTTT; j_gene: TRBJ1-5; v_gene: TRBV4-1; d_gene: .; abundance: .
CDR3aa: CASSWGQETYEQYF; CDR3nt: TGCGCCAGCAGCTGGGGACAGGAGACCTACGAGCAGTACTTC; j_gene: TRBJ2-7; v_gene: TRBV5-1; d_gene: TRBD1; abundance: .
CDR3aa: CASSQVQGCEQYF; CDR3nt: TGCGCCAGCAGTCAAGTCCAGGGTTGCGAGCAGTACTTC; j_gene: TRBJ2-7; v_gene: TRBV23-1; d_gene: .; abundance: .
CDR3aa: CASSAGTGGQEKLFF; CDR3nt: TGTGCCAGCAGTGCCGGGACAGGGGGACAAGAAAAACTGTTTTTT; j_gene: TRBJ1-4; v_gene: TRBV6-2/TRBV6-3; d_gene: TRBD1; abundance: .
CDR3aa: CSVEEVGGAQYF; CDR3nt: TGCAGCGTTGAAGAGGTGGGGGGGGCCCAGTACTTC; j_gene: TRBJ2-7; v_gene: TRBV29-1; d_gene: .; abundance: .
CDR3aa: CASSEDRATQETQYF; CDR3nt: TGTGCCAGCAGTGAGGACAGGGCAACCCAAGAGACCCAGTACTTC; j_gene: TRBJ2-5; v_gene: TRBV28; d_gene: TRBD1; abundance: .
CDR3aa: CASSIDRGYEQYF; CDR3nt: TGTGCCAGCAGCATAGACAGGGGCTACGAGCAGTACTTC; j_gene: TRBJ2-7; v_gene: TRBV13; d_gene: TRBD1; abundance: .
CDR3aa: CASSLGLGTGDGYTF; CDR3nt: TGTGCCAGCAGCTTAGGACTAGGGACAGGGGATGGCTACACCTTC; j_gene: TRBJ1-2; v_gene: TRBV11-2; d_gene: TRBD1; abundance: .
CDR3aa: CASSISALAGGYEQFF; CDR3nt: TGTGCCAGTAGTATTTCGGCACTAGCGGGAGGGTATGAGCAGTTCTTC; j_gene: TRBJ2-1; v_gene: TRBV19; d_gene: TRBD2; abundance: .
CDR3aa: CASSLTNRGGNTIYF; CDR3nt: TGTGCCAGCAGCCTTACTAACAGGGGTGGAAACACCATATATTTT; j_gene: TRBJ1-3; v_gene: TRBV11-2; d_gene: TRBD1; abundance: .